Presented here are 9 T cell receptor beta chains from one specimen sequenced in a study of cytomegalovirus exposure and HLA in healthy donors. With 60 Vbeta and 13 Jbeta primers, the PCR was carried out. TCRdb's copy holds only in-frame clones and misses some; the assay was immunoSEQ multiplex PCR. The table includes around 120,000 clones, roughly 80% detected once. Sequencing input: PBMCs. The receptors derive from a man younger than 45 in good health and CMV-seronegative.

This sequence joins TRBV7-8 and TRBJ1-5, with D possibly being TRBD1 (6 bases). Trimming removed 1 base at V and 6 bases at J, with 10 bases between. From germline, CDR1 is SGHVS and CDR2 FQNEAQ. The CDR3 loop spans 14 amino acids. CDR3 residues: CASSLGGRGQPQHF. The CDR3 coding sequence is TGTGCCAGCAGCTTAGGGGGCAGGGGTCAGCCCCAGCATTTT.

V gene TRBV6-1 combines with J gene TRBJ2-5; D may be TRBD2 (6 bases). Per germline, CDR1 MNHNS and CDR2 SASEGT. The ends were cut back, 7 bases at V and 6 bases at J, with 12 bases in the middle. The CDR3 is 12 residues long. The CDR3 nucleotides are TGTGCCAGCAAGGTGGACTACCAGACCCAGTACTTC. Its protein is CASKVDYQTQYF.

The chain combines TRBV7-2 with TRBJ1-5; D is possibly TRBD1 (6 bases). Deletions cut 6 bases from V and 5 bases from J, with 14 bases between. CDR3 size: 14 residues. The germline CDR1 and CDR2 sequences are SGHTA and FQGNSA. The CDR3: CASSFRDTDQPQHF. CDR3 DNA: TGTGCCAGCAGTTTCCGGGACACTGATCAGCCCCAGCATTTT.

This clone has only a few counts. The V gene is TRBV6-5, the J gene TRBJ1-2; the match to TRBD1 covers 7 bases. The junction had 4 bases not matched to a gene; V was cut back by 2 bases and J by 4 bases. Germline CDR1 is MNHEY and CDR2 is SVGAGI. CDR3 length equals 14 residues. CDR3 loop: CASSYLRQGYGYTF. CDR3 DNA sequence: TGTGCCAGCAGTTACCTTCGACAGGGCTATGGCTACACCTTC.

The rearrangement joins TRBV5-1 to TRBJ2-7, with 7 bases that match TRBD2. The ends lost 2 bases at V and 5 bases at J; junction bases unmatched: 7. The CDR3 is 14 amino acids. Germline CDR1 reads SGHRS; CDR2 reads YFSETQ. The CDR3 DNA reads as TGCGCCAGCAGCTTTGAGACTAGCAGGCACGAGCAGTACTTC. The encoded protein is CASSFETSRHEQYF.

V is TRBV5-1 and J is TRBJ2-1; 8 bases fit TRBD2. Per the germline V gene, CDR1 is SGHRS and CDR2 is YFSETQ. This CDR3 comprises 14 residues. V shed 5 bases and J 8 bases; nucleotides not matched to a gene: 9. CDR3: CASRETGGLDEQFF. The CDR3 DNA follows: TGCGCCAGCAGGGAGACGGGGGGGCTGGATGAGCAGTTCTTC.

The J gene is TRBJ2-5, the V gene TRBV7-6, with D possibly matching TRBD2 (6 bases). V was cut by 1 base and J by 11 bases, with 14 bases left in between. This CDR3 has 13 residues. The germline V gene has CDR1 SGHVS and CDR2 FNYEAQ. As DNA, the CDR3 is TGTGCCAGCAGCTTAGATGGAGGGAAAGGGCAGTACTTC. Amino acid sequence: CASSLDGGKGQYF.

The chain links TRBV10-3 to TRBJ2-6; D possibly corresponds to TRBD2 (6 bases). The CDR3 runs 18 residues. Germline CDR1 ENHRY, CDR2 SYGVKD. The V and J ends lost 6 bases and 0 bases respectively, with 18 bases between them. The CDR3 sequence is CAISAPGLPSSGANVLTF. For the CDR3, the DNA is TGTGCCATCAGCGCTCCGGGACTCCCGAGCTCTGGGGCCAACGTCCTGACTTTC.

The chain links TRBV5-4 to TRBJ2-3, with D tentatively TRBD2 (5 bases). Trimming left V 3 bases short and J 2 bases short, with 13 bases between. From germline, CDR1 is SGHNT and CDR2 YYREEE (reference sequence). This CDR3 is built from 15 residues. CDR3 bases: TGTGCCAGCAGCTCCCCGGAGCGGACCACAGATACGCAGTATTTT. This gives the protein CASSSPERTTDTQYF. The whole variable domain, remainder taken from reference TRBV5-4 and TRBJ2-3, is ETGVTQSPTHLIKTRGQQVTLRCSSQSGHNTVSWYQQALGQGPQFIFQYYREEENGRGNFPPRFSGLQFPNYSSELNVNALELDDSALYLCASSSPERTTDTQYFGPGTRLTVL.